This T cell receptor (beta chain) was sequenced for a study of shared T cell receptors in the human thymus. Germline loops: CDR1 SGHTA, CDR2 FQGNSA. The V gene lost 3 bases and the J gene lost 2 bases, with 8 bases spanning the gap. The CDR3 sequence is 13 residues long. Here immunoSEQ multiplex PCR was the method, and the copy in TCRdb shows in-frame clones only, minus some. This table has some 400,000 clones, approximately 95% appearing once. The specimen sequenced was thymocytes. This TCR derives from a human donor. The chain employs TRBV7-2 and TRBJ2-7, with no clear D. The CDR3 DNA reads TGTGCCAGCAGCTTCGACGCACCCTACGAGCAGTACTTC. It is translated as CASSFDAPYEQYF.